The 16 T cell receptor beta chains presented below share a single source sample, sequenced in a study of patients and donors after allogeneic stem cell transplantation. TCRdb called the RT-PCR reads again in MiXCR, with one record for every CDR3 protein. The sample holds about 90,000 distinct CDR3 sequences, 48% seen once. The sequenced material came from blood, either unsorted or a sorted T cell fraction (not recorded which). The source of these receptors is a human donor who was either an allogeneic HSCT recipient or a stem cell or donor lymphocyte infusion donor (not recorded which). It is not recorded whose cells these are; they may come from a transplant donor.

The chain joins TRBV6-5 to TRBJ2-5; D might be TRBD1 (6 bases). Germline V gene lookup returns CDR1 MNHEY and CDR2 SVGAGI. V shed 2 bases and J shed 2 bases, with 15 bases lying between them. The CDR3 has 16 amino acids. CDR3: CASSYGKGVRQETQYF. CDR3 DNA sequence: TGTGCCAGCAGTTACGGCAAGGGGGTGCGGCAAGAGACCCAGTACTTC.

CDR3 in amino acids: CSAVQGLGNTIYF. CDR3 coding DNA: TGCAGCGCTGTACAGGGGTTGGGAAACACCATATATTTT. V usage is TRBV29-1 and J usage is TRBJ1-3; 7 bases map to TRBD1. J lost 4 bases, V lost 7 bases, and 7 bases had no gene match. CDR1 is SQVTM and CDR2 is ANQGSEA in the germline V gene. CDR3 length: 13 amino acids. Supplemented by reference TRBV29-1 and TRBJ1-3, the full variable domain reads SAVISQKPSRDICQRGTSLTIQCQVDSQVTMMFWYRQQPGQSLTLIATANQGSEATYESGFVIDKFPISRPNLTFSTLTVSNMSPEDSSIYLCSAVQGLGNTIYFGEGSWLTVV.

The CDR3 region is CASSFGRDTEAFF. CDR3 nucleotides: TGTGCCAGTAGCTTCGGGAGGGACACTGAAGCTTTCTTT. The chain uses TRBV19 and TRBJ1-1; D is unresolved. This CDR3 has 13 amino acids. Trimming stripped 6 bases from V and 3 bases from J, with 11 bases between. Germline CDR1 and CDR2: LNHDA and SQIVND (reference sequence).

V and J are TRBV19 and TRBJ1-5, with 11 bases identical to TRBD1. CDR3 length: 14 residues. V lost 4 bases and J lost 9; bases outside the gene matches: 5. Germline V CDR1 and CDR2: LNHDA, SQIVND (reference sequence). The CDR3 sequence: CASSTGQGASPQHF. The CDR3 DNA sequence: TGTGCCAGTAGTACAGGACAGGGGGCTTCGCCCCAGCATTTT.

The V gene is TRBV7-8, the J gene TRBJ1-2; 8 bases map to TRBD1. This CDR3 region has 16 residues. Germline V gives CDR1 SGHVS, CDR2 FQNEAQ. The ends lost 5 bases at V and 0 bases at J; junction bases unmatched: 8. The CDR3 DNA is TGTGCCAGCAGCAAGGAGCCAGGGGGCGCTAACTATGGCTACACCTTC. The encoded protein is CASSKEPGGANYGYTF.

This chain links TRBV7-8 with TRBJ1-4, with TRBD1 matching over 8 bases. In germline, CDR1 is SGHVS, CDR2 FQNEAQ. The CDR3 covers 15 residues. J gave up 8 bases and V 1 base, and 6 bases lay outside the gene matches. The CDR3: CASSLVRGREEKLFF. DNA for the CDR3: TGTGCCAGCAGCTTAGTCAGGGGGCGGGAGGAAAAACTGTTTTTT.

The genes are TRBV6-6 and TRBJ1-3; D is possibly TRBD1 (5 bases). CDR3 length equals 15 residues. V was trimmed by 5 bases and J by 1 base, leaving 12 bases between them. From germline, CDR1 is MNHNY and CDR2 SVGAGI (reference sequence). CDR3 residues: CASSRDRPSGNTIYF. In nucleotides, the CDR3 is TGTGCCAGCAGTCGGGACCGGCCGTCTGGAAACACCATATATTTT.

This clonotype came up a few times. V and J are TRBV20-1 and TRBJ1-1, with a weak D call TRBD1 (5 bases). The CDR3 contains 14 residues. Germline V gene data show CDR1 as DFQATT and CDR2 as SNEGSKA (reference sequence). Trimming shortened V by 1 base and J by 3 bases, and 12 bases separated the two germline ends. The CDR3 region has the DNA TGCAGTGCTAGAGTATGGGGCGCAGACACTGAAGCTTTCTTT. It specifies CSARVWGADTEAFF.

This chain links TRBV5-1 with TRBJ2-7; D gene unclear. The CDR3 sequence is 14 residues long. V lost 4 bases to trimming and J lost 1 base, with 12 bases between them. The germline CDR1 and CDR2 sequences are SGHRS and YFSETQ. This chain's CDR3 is CASSQLDGSYEQYF. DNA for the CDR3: TGCGCCAGCAGCCAGTTAGACGGTTCCTACGAGCAGTACTTC.

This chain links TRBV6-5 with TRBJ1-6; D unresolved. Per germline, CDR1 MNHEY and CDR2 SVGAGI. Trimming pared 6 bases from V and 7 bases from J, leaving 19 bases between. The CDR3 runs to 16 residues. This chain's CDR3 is CASSGQVQTRNSPLHF. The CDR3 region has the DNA TGTGCCAGCAGCGGGCAGGTTCAAACCAGAAATTCACCCCTCCACTTT.

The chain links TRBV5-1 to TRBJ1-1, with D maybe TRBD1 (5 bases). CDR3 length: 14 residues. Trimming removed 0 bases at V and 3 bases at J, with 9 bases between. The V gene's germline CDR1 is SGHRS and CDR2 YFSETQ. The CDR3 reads CASSLGQSDTEAFF. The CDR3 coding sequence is TGCGCCAGCAGCTTGGGACAGAGCGACACTGAAGCTTTCTTT.

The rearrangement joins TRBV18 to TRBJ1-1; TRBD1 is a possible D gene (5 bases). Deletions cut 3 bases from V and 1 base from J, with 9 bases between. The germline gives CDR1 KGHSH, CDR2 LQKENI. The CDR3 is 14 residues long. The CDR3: CASSPRDWNTEAFF. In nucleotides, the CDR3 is TGTGCCAGCTCACCTCGGGACTGGAACACTGAAGCTTTCTTT.

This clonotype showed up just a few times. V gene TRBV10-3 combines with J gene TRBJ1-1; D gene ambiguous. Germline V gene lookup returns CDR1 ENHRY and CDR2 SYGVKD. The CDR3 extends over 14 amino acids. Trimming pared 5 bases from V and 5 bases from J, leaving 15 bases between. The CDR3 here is CAISLVGAGTEAFF. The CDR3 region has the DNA TGTGCCATCAGTCTCGTGGGTGCAGGAACTGAAGCTTTCTTT.

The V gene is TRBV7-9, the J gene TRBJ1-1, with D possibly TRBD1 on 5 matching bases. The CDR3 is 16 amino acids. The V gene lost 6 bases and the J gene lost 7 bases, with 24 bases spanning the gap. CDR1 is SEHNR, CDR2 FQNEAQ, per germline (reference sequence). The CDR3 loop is CASSVVRGAPPIEAFF. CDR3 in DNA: TGTGCCAGCAGTGTAGTAAGGGGCGCCCCTCCTATTGAAGCTTTCTTT.

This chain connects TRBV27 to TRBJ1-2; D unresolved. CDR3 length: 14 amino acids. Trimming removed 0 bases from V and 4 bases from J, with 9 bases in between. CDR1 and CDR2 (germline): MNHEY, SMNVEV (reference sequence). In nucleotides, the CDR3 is TGTGCCAGCAGTTTATCGATCGGGTCCTATGGCTACACCTTC. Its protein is CASSLSIGSYGYTF.

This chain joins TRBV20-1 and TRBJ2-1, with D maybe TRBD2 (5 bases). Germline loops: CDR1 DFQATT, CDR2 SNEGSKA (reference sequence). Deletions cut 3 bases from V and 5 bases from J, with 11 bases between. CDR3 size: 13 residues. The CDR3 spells CSARERRHNEQFF. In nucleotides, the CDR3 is TGCAGTGCTAGGGAGCGGAGGCACAATGAGCAGTTCTTC.